These 27 T cell receptor beta chains were all obtained from the same sample, sequenced in a study of EBV T-cell therapy then PD-1 blockade in nasopharyngeal carcinoma. Their recognized antigens are unknown. Treatment of the sample: AdE1-LMPpoly-expanded autologous EBV-specific T-cell therapy followed by anti-PD-1 nivolumab. The protocol was immunoSEQ multiplex PCR, while the TCRdb copy is restricted to in-frame clones and leaves out a portion. The data hold approximately 21,000 clones, with about 80% observed a single time. The specimen was CD8+ T cells from blood, collected at roughly day 65 from a patient whose treatment included autologous EBV-specific T cells and nivolumab. All receptors come from a man aged 35 to 55 with nasopharyngeal carcinoma.

The chain has TRBV28 and TRBJ2-5, with TRBD2 matching over 12 bases. The CDR3 consists of 16 residues. V shed 5 bases, J shed 0 bases, and the junction held 4 bases outside the gene matches. CDR1 is MDHEN, CDR2 SYDVKM, per germline. DNA of the CDR3: TGTGCCAGCAGTCGACTAGCGGGGGCCCACCAAGAGACCCAGTACTTC. Translated, it gives CASSRLAGAHQETQYF. The full variable domain, completed using reference TRBV28 and TRBJ2-5, is DVKVTQSSRYLVKRTGEKVFLECVQDMDHENMFWYRQDPGLGLRLIYFSYDVKMKEKGDIPEGYSVSREKKERFSLILESASTNQTSMYLCASSRLAGAHQETQYFGPGTRLLVL.

There are a few counts of this clone. The rearrangement joins TRBV4-1 to TRBJ1-2, with a possible D match to TRBD1 (5 bases). The germline V and J ends were trimmed by 5 bases and 5 bases, with 9 bases remaining between them. Per germline, CDR1 MGHRA and CDR2 YSYEKL. The CDR3 spans 12 residues. CDR3 region: CASSFGTYGYTF. CDR3 coding DNA: TGCGCCAGCAGCTTCGGGACTTATGGCTACACCTTC.

This chain connects TRBV6-5 to TRBJ2-7, with D maybe TRBD2 (7 bases). Trimming took off 0 bases at V and 4 bases at J, with 10 bases between the two ends. The germline CDR1 and CDR2 sequences are MNHEY and SVGAGI. The CDR3 is 14 amino acids. The CDR3 DNA is TGTGCCAGCAGTTACTCGGGGGGGCAGTACGAGCAGTACTTC. Its protein product is CASSYSGGQYEQYF.

CDR3 nucleotide sequence: TGTGCCAGGGACCCTCAGGAGACCCAGTACTTC. It specifies CARDPQETQYF. The chain carries TRBV5-3 and TRBJ2-5; no firm D call. TRBV5-3 is an ORF, and what it does is uncertain. V was clipped by 8 bases and J by 5 bases, with 10 bases between them. The CDR3 totals 11 residues.

The chain carries TRBV13 and TRBJ2-7, with TRBD1 identical over 11 bases. CDR1 and CDR2 from the germline V gene are PRHDT and FYEKMQ (reference sequence). V trimming: 5 bases; J trimming: 1 base; junction bases outside the gene matches: 4. This CDR3 is 15 amino acids long. The CDR3 DNA reads TGTGCCAGCAGCGAGGGGACAGGGGGGTCCTACGAGCAGTACTTC. Amino acids: CASSEGTGGSYEQYF.

This rearrangement joins TRBV27 to TRBJ1-4; the match to TRBD1 covers 9 bases. The ends lost 5 bases at V and 6 bases at J; junction bases unmatched: 7. Per the germline V gene, CDR1 is MNHEY and CDR2 is SMNVEV (reference sequence). This CDR3 has 15 amino acids. For the CDR3, the DNA is TGTGCCAGCAGTCCAATGGGACAGGGTTATGAAAAACTGTTTTTT. It is translated as CASSPMGQGYEKLFF.

This clone was observed once. This chain connects TRBV4-1 to TRBJ1-5, with D unresolved. Per the germline V gene, CDR1 is MGHRA and CDR2 is YSYEKL. V lost 0 bases and J 0 bases, leaving 6 bases between the germline ends. The CDR3 is made up of 15 amino acids. The CDR3 bases are TGCGCCAGCAGCCAAGAACCCAGTAGCAATCAGCCCCAGCATTTT. Its translation is CASSQEPSSNQPQHF.

The chain links TRBV7-6 to TRBJ2-1; TRBD1 matches at 7 bases. V lost 1 base, J lost 3 bases, and 9 bases stayed unmatched. Germline CDR1 is SGHVS and CDR2 is FNYEAQ. This CDR3 contains 17 residues. Here the CDR3 reads CASSLETGAQFYNEQFF. CDR3 nucleotides: TGTGCCAGCAGCTTAGAAACAGGGGCTCAATTCTACAATGAGCAGTTCTTC. The variable domain in full, with the rest retrieved from reference TRBV7-6 and TRBJ2-1, is GAGVSQSPRYKVTKRGQDVALRCDPISGHVSLYWYRQALGQGPEFLTYFNYEAQQDKSGLPNDRFSAERPEGSISTLTIQRTEQRDSAMYRCASSLETGAQFYNEQFFGPGTRLTVL.

This clone was observed a single time. The chain is built from TRBV20-1 and TRBJ2-1; either TRBD1 or TRBD2 may supply D (5 bases each). Trimming removed 5 bases at V and 12 bases at J, with 11 bases between. This CDR3 region has 10 residues. Germline V gene data show CDR1 as DFQATT and CDR2 as SNEGSKA (reference sequence). The CDR3 here is CSAPVGAQFF. The CDR3 nucleotides read TGCAGTGCTCCTGTCGGGGCGCAGTTCTTC.

This chain joins TRBV27 and TRBJ2-3; no clear D gene. Germline lookup yields CDR1 MNHEY and CDR2 SMNVEV (reference sequence). CDR3 length equals 13 residues. V was clipped by 5 bases and J by 1 base, with 7 bases between them. Here the CDR3 reads CASSSRGTDTQYF. The DNA of the CDR3 is TGTGCCAGCAGTAGCCGGGGCACAGATACGCAGTATTTT.

The chain is built from TRBV27 and TRBJ2-7, with D possibly TRBD1 on 6 matching bases. This CDR3 contains 14 residues. The germline CDR1 and CDR2 sequences are MNHEY and SMNVEV (reference sequence). V lost 0 bases and J 3 bases, leaving 9 bases between the germline ends. CDR3 sequence: CASSLSTGYYEQYF. CDR3 DNA: TGTGCCAGCAGTTTATCGACAGGATACTACGAGCAGTACTTC.

In this sample, this clone turned up a few times. The chain links TRBV4-1 to TRBJ1-5; no clear D. Germline assignment: CDR1 MGHRA and CDR2 YSYEKL. The CDR3 consists of 18 residues. V was pared by 0 bases and J by 4 bases, with 19 bases between. The CDR3 sequence is CASSQDEMGLVVNQPQHF. CDR3 bases: TGCGCCAGCAGCCAAGATGAAATGGGGTTAGTCGTGAATCAGCCCCAGCATTTT.

The rearrangement joins TRBV9 to TRBJ1-1, with D perhaps matching TRBD1 (5 bases). The CDR3 consists of 15 residues. Trimming stripped 0 bases from V and 0 bases from J, with 9 bases between. Germline CDR1 is SGDLS and CDR2 is YYNGEE. The chain's CDR3 is CASSVGHRMNTEAFF. The CDR3 DNA is TGTGCCAGCAGCGTAGGGCACAGGATGAACACTGAAGCTTTCTTT.

The rearrangement joins TRBV7-9 to TRBJ2-2; 7 bases line up with TRBD2. Per germline, CDR1 SEHNR and CDR2 FQNEAQ (reference sequence). The CDR3 runs to 14 residues. With V trimmed by 6 bases and J by 4 bases, 5 bases remained unmatched. CDR3 in amino acids: CASSWDYVTGELFF. In DNA form, the CDR3 reads TGTGCCAGCAGTTGGGACTACGTCACCGGGGAGCTGTTTTTT.

This clone was recorded once. This chain joins TRBV5-1 and TRBJ1-2, with D possibly being TRBD1 (5 bases). V was clipped by 1 base and J by 5 bases, with 15 bases between them. The CDR3 runs 15 residues. CDR1 is SGHRS, CDR2 YFSETQ, per germline. Here the CDR3 reads CASSLFAGTVYGYTF. The CDR3 nucleotides read TGCGCCAGCAGCTTGTTTGCCGGGACCGTGTATGGCTACACCTTC.

This rearrangement joins TRBV21-1 to TRBJ2-1; whether TRBD2, the table's D call, matches the DNA was not checked. TRBV21-1 is shown as a pseudogene. The CDR3 sequence is 15 residues long. The chain's CDR3 is CASSETSGEYQEQFF. The CDR3, as DNA: TGTGCCAGCAGCGAGACTAGCGGGGAGTACCAGGAGCAGTTCTTC.

J is TRBJ2-1 and V is TRBV30, with 8 bases that match TRBD2. The CDR3 has 15 residues. Germline CDR1 and CDR2: GTSNPN and SVGIG (reference sequence). J was trimmed by 6 bases and V by 2 bases; bases with no gene match: 9. CDR3 region: CAWSSSAGGGNEQFF. The CDR3 DNA follows: TGTGCCTGGAGTAGTTCGGCGGGGGGCGGCAATGAGCAGTTCTTC.

The chain carries TRBV4-2 and TRBJ2-1, with 12 nucleotides matching TRBD2. J gave up 8 bases and V 0 bases, and 5 bases lay outside the gene matches. The CDR3 covers 16 residues. Germline V gene sequence: CDR1 LGHNA, CDR2 YNFKEQ. CDR3 sequence reads: CASSQETSGGSYEQFF. CDR3 nucleotide sequence: TGTGCCAGCAGCCAAGAAACTAGCGGGGGGTCCTATGAGCAGTTCTTC.

This chain uses TRBV6-4 with TRBJ2-2; 7 bases match TRBD1. The CDR3 has 17 amino acids. The trim removed 0 bases at V and 4 bases at J, leaving 8 bases unmatched. The germline V gene encodes CDR1 MRHNA and CDR2 SNTAGT. The chain's CDR3 is CASSDSAGGSVTGELFF. The CDR3 DNA reads as TGTGCCAGCAGTGACTCTGCAGGGGGTAGTGTCACCGGGGAGCTGTTTTTT.

This chain links TRBV4-1 with TRBJ2-2, with D perhaps TRBD2 (5 bases). Germline V gene data show CDR1 as MGHRA and CDR2 as YSYEKL. The CDR3 consists of 15 residues. The ends were cut back, 3 bases at V and 5 bases at J, with 13 bases in the middle. CDR3 sequence reads: CASSQEDLGTGELFF. For the CDR3, the DNA is TGCGCCAGCAGCCAGGAGGACCTTGGGACCGGGGAGCTGTTTTTT.

This clone has a single count. The genes are TRBV7-9 and TRBJ2-5; D is undetermined. CDR3 length equals 15 residues. V lost 4 bases, J lost 5 bases, and 17 bases lay in between. CDR1 is SEHNR, CDR2 FQNEAQ, per germline (reference sequence). The CDR3 here is CASSWAGHAWETQYF. In nucleotides, the CDR3 is TGTGCCAGCAGCTGGGCCGGGCATGCCTGGGAGACCCAGTACTTC.

This chain uses TRBV19 with TRBJ2-3; the match to TRBD2 covers 8 bases. The CDR3 covers 19 residues. V trimming: 6 bases; J trimming: 4 bases; junction bases outside the gene matches: 21. Germline values: CDR1 LNHDA, CDR2 SQIVND (reference sequence). CDR3: CASRPPPRPGLVTADTQYF. The DNA of the CDR3 is TGTGCCAGTAGGCCTCCCCCCCGGCCGGGACTAGTGACCGCAGATACGCAGTATTTT.

This clone has only a few counts. V usage is TRBV15 and J usage is TRBJ1-5; TRBD1 is a possible D gene (6 bases). CDR1 and CDR2 (germline): LNHNV, YYDKDF (reference sequence). Trimming left V 0 bases short and J 2 bases short, with 20 bases between. The CDR3 loop spans 19 amino acids. CDR3 in amino acids: CATSRERDESGEGNQPQHF. DNA of the CDR3: TGTGCCACCAGCAGAGAGAGAGATGAATCAGGGGAGGGCAATCAGCCCCAGCATTTT.

This clone has only one observation. V gene TRBV28 combines with J gene TRBJ1-5, with D uncertain. The CDR3 totals 11 residues. V was cut by 4 bases and J by 5 bases, with 3 bases left in between. CDR1 and CDR2 (germline): MDHEN, SYDVKM. The CDR3 DNA follows: TGTGCCAGCAGTTCGTATCAGCCCCAGCATTTT. This sequence encodes CASSSYQPQHF.

The chain couples TRBV9 to TRBJ2-3; D unclear. This CDR3 region has 15 residues. From germline, CDR1 is SGDLS and CDR2 YYNGEE. Trimming left V 0 bases short and J 0 bases short, with 8 bases between. Written as DNA, the CDR3 is TGTGCCAGCAGCGTAGTGGATGCTAGCACAGATACGCAGTATTTT. Translated, it gives CASSVVDASTDTQYF.

In its sample, this clone was seen once. This rearrangement joins TRBV5-4 to TRBJ2-6; D is undetermined. The germline V gene has CDR1 SGHNT and CDR2 YYREEE (reference sequence). The CDR3 consists of 15 residues. V was shortened by 4 bases and J by 0 bases, with 8 bases between the two germline ends. The CDR3 loop reads CASSQADSGANVLTF. Here the CDR3 DNA reads TGTGCCAGCAGCCAAGCTGACTCTGGGGCCAACGTCCTGACTTTC. The full variable domain, rest sourced from reference TRBV5-4 and TRBJ2-6, is ETGVTQSPTHLIKTRGQQVTLRCSSQSGHNTVSWYQQALGQGPQFIFQYYREEENGRGNFPPRFSGLQFPNYSSELNVNALELDDSALYLCASSQADSGANVLTFGAGSRLTVL.

The CDR3 is CASSFETGGYEQYF. The DNA for the CDR3 is TGTGCCAGCAGCTTTGAGACAGGGGGCTACGAGCAGTACTTC. V and J are TRBV5-6 and TRBJ2-7, with 9 bases that match TRBD1. Germline assignment: CDR1 SGHDT and CDR2 YYEEEE. CDR3 length: 14 amino acids. V dropped 2 bases and J dropped 3; count of bases not matched to a gene: 3.